This T cell receptor beta chain was captured in a study of blood T cell repertoires in COVID-19. Whole-study context: T cells, B-cell-depleted T cells, or PBMCs supplied cDNA or gDNA.

Assay: immunoSEQ multiplex PCR; the TCRdb copy retains only in-frame clones and omits some. The sample lists some 70,000 clones, over 80% occurring once. Sequences were obtained from peripheral blood. The clonotype was recovered from a middle-aged man with active COVID-19.

The CDR3 DNA follows: TGTGCCAGCCCTGGGCACAGCGGGAGCACAGATACGCAGTATTTT. It is translated as CASPGHSGSTDTQYF. The rearrangement links TRBV18 to TRBJ2-3, with TRBD2 as a possible D gene (6 bases). CDR1 and CDR2 from the germline V gene are KGHSH and LQKENI. V lost 8 bases, J lost 0 bases, and 15 bases lay in between. The length of the CDR3 is 15 residues.